This T cell receptor beta chain was documented in a study of blood T cell repertoires in COVID-19 (dated by TCRdb to the early 2020s). At the level of the whole study: Samples covering the acute and convalescent phases of COVID-19 were provided by collaborators in the United States, Italy and Spain. The prospective study material was composed of cDNA or gDNA derived from T cells, B-cell-depleted T cells, or PBMCs. Deeply sampled blood TCRbeta repertoires from subjects exposed to, actively infected with, or recovered from COVID-19 were included in the dataset. The repertoires were made available in a free public database intended to serve as a resource for research on the immune response to SARS-CoV-2. Samples came from the ongoing ImmuneRACE study (first 160 participants) plus 1,254 subjects from 6 global collaborators. Sample metadata almost always included a de-identified subject ID, COVID-19 status, age in years and sex. Where available, HLA class I and class II types were obtained from metadata supplied by the sample provider rather than from assay-based typing.

This clone was counted many times. What antigen it recognizes has not been identified. Qualities for individual bases were not recorded, and no much larger clone is one base off. V is pared back by 0 bases and J by 4 bases, with 15 bases lying between the germline termini. CDR1 and CDR2 are drawn from the germline V gene: MGHRA, YSYEKL. Inclusive of the bounding cysteine and phenylalanine, the CDR3 is 16 residues long. Only the CDR3 portion is preserved as DNA: 48 bases, with reading frame beginning at the first base. TCRbeta CDR3 regions were amplified from genomic DNA by means of the immunoSEQ Assay, a bias-controlled multiplex PCR. The original methods were these. Nucleated cell counts per sample were estimated from amplification of reference gene primers within the assay. To quantify the absolute abundance of each unique TCRbeta CDR3 rearrangement, sequence reads were collapsed and filtered. Productive Simpson clonality was computed per sample as the square root of Simpson's diversity index over productive rearrangements. TCRdb re-hosts the immuneACCESS table, in-frame sequences only. Its copies lack some clones; in the studies checked, an unresolved V gene accounts for under half of them, and the cause for the rest is not known. The V and J calls and the clone size are those of that table, but D and trimming were determined from the DNA. The sample table contains about 72,000 clones; only one count was recorded for 82% of them. Approximately 19% of the sample goes to the ten largest clones.

Collaborating institutions collected whole blood in K2EDTA tubes following their own protocols. For TCRbeta analysis, collaborator samples were shipped as frozen whole blood, as isolated PBMCs, or as DNA extracted from either sample type. Paper-wide results and their limitations: The quantity of clinical and demographic metadata differed by source and by participant and was supplied without curation.

The material sequenced was peripheral blood. This receptor chain uses TRBV4-1 and TRBJ2-5; 5 matching bases give a weak D call of TRBD1. The TCR was taken from a human donor in a cohort sampled during active COVID-19. The DNA sequence is TGCGCCAGCAGCCAAGATGGCCTGCAGGGTCCAGAGACCCAGTACTTC. Protein translation: CASSQDGLQGPETQYF.